This TCR beta chain was sequenced for a study of vaccination effects on CD4 cells after COVID-19 (dated by TCRdb to 2021 to 2024). At the level of the whole study: To identify antigen-specific CD4+ T cell clonotypes by their expansion, the ViraFEST assay first stimulated PBMC with viral peptide pools and then applied TCR sequencing. SARS-CoV-2 spike-specific CD4+ TCR repertoires were compared before and after mRNA vaccination in COVID-19 convalescent patients and in infection-naive vaccine recipients. After vaccination, three convalescent patients were sampled at an early time point (day +14) and at a late time point (day +241, +227 and +161, respectively). Fewer than 2.5 million PBMC per well were cultured in IMDM with around 5% human AB serum, 8.5 to 10 IU/ml IL-2 and gentamicin, plus 10 ug/ml peptides. Altogether, some 11 COVID-19 convalescent patients and a handful of SARS-CoV-2-naive healthy vaccine recipients made up the full study. The Oncomine TCR Beta short-read assay on an Illumina iSeq 100 was used to sequence cultures from other donors in the study. Across the study, the median time from the second dose to post-vaccine sampling was 72 days (range 14 to 241).

Broad study findings and their caveats: Among convalescent patients, the spike-reactive repertoire after vaccination was made up mainly of new vaccine-induced clones that were largely distinct from the clones induced by infection. At late post-vaccination timepoints, both infection-induced and vaccine-induced clones showed marked clonal contraction, consistent with waning T cell responses. The study was limited by a small number of convalescent patients and lacked early post-infection timepoints.

The CDR3 numbers 14 residues from cysteine through phenylalanine. Left in the record is the CDR3 DNA by itself, 42 bases read in frame from the first base. The germline V gene sets CDR1 to MRHNA and CDR2 to SNTAGT. From V the trimming removes 9 bases and from J it removes 4 bases, while the gene matches leave 8 bases of the junction unaccounted for. In the case of this clone: Its antigen is still unknown. The record has no base qualities; no much larger clone is one base away.

After around eleven days of culture, CD4+ T cells were isolated with the EasySep CD4+ T cell isolation kit. PCR-confirmed SARS-CoV-2 infection had occurred in convalescent patients between March and December 2020, before the Alpha, Beta and Delta variants emerged in the United States. Participants received two doses of either the BNT162b2 or the mRNA-1273 mRNA SARS-CoV-2 vaccine. Half of the culture medium was replaced with fresh IL-2-containing medium on days 3 and 7. Unless otherwise noted, each peptide stimulation condition was cultured in triplicate wells. Using Ficoll-Paque Plus gradient centrifugation, PBMC were separated from whole blood and then either used fresh or cryopreserved at -140C. Genomic DNA was extracted from cultured CD4+ T cells with the QIAamp micro DNA kit. The library was made by the immunoSEQ multiplex PCR assay. TCR beta CDR3 sequencing was performed on DNA from the cultured, isolated CD4+ T cells. Per the authors' processing: Non-productive TCR sequences were removed and reads were trimmed to the CDR3 region, keeping CDR3s of at least 7 amino acids. Antigen-specific clonotypes were identified with the MANAFEST web app by comparing expansion in peptide wells against reference cultures. Positive clones required FDR<0.05 expansion versus reference and all other wells, odds ratio above 5, and frequency above 0.1% in two replicate wells. Clonotypes significantly expanded in SARS-CoV-2 spike wells and in at least one common cold coronavirus spike condition were defined as cross-reactive. CDR3 similarity was assessed by Levenshtein distance with the stringdist R package, and unrooted trees were built with ape in R 3.6.1. Here the immuneACCESS table is served through TCRdb, limited to in-frame sequences with V and J called. Missing clones are a known gap in these copies; in checked studies unresolved V genes cover under half, and the rest lacks a known reason. V and J calls and clone size come straight from that table; D and trimming were deduced from the DNA. The sample has tens of thousands of clones on record, about 74% of them singletons. The ten largest clones represent around 5% of the sample.

The chain was built from TRBV6-4 and TRBJ2-3; 9 middle bases align to TRBD1. The TCR comes from a human donor who had a prior SARS-CoV-2 infection. The source material was CD4+ T cells from PBMCs cultured without peptide, sampled after COVID-19 vaccination. The DNA is TGTGCCAGGCCCTGGACAGGGGCAGCAGATACGCAGTATTTT. Translation gives CARPWTGAADTQYF.